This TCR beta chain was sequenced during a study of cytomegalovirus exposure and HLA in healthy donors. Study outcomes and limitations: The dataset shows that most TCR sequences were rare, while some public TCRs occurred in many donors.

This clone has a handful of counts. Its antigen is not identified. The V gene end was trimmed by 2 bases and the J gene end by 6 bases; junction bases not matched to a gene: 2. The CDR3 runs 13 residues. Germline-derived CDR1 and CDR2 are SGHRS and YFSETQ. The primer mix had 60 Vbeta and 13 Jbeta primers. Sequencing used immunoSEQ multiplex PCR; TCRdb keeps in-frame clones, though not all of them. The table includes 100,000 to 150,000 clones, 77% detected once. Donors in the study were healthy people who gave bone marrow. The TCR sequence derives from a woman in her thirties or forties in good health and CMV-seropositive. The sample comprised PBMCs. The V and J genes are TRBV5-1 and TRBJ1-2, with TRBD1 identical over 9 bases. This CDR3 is CASSLGTGNGYTF. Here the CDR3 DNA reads TGCGCCAGCAGCTTAGGGACAGGGAATGGCTACACCTTC.